This T cell receptor (beta chain) was identified during a study of cytomegalovirus exposure and HLA in healthy donors. A multiplex PCR was run with 60 Vbeta primers and 13 Jbeta primers. The protocol was immunoSEQ multiplex PCR, while the TCRdb copy is restricted to in-frame clones and leaves out a portion. Altogether about 120,000 clones are present, about 60% being singletons, with the ten largest covering approximately 9.1%. This clone was seen more than once but under ten times. This CDR3 is 13 amino acids long. Trimming left V 10 bases short and J 5 bases short, with 17 bases between. The germline CDR1 and CDR2 sequences are LNHDA and SQIVND (reference sequence).

The sequenced sample consisted of PBMCs. The receptor was derived from a middle-aged man in good health and CMV-seropositive. The chain links TRBV19 to TRBJ1-1; weak D call: TRBD1 (6 bases). As DNA, the CDR3 is TGTGCCACCTCGGCGCGGGGGGCGACTGAAGCTTTCTTT. Protein: CATSARGATEAFF.